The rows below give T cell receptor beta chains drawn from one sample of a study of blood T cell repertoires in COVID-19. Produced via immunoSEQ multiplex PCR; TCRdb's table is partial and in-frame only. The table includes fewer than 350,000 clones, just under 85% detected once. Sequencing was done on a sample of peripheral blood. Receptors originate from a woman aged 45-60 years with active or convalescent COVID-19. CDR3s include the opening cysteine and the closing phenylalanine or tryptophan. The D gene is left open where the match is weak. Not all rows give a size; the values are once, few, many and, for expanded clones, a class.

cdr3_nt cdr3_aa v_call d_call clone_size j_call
TGTGCCAGCAGCCCGATCGACAGCGCCTATGGCTACACCTTC CASSPIDSAYGYTF TRBV7-8 - once TRBJ1-2
TGTGCCAGTAGTACGACAGGGCCTAAAGGAAACACCATATATTTT CASSTTGPKGNTIYF TRBV19 TRBD1 - TRBJ1-3
TGTGCCAGCAGCTTGTCGGGACTAGGCACAGATACGCAGTATTTT CASSLSGLGTDTQYF TRBV7-6 TRBD2 - TRBJ2-3
TGTGCCAGCAGACAGGGATTCCAAGAGACCCAGTACTTC CASRQGFQETQYF TRBV28 - - TRBJ2-5
TGTGCCACCAACAGGGACCCTTCTGGAAACACCATATATTTT CATNRDPSGNTIYF TRBV6-5 - - TRBJ1-3
TGTGCCATCAGTGACAGGGTAAACACTGAAGCTTTCTTT CAISDRVNTEAFF TRBV10-3 - few TRBJ1-1
TGTGCCAGTAGTATTTCTCTAGCGGGAGGTTCCGAGCAGTACTTC CASSISLAGGSEQYF TRBV19 TRBD2 - TRBJ2-7
TGTGCCACCAGCAGAGCTCAGGGAATGAACACTGAAGCTTTCTTT CATSRAQGMNTEAFF TRBV15 - - TRBJ1-1
TGTGCCAGCAGCCTGGGACTAGCGGGAGGATACGAGCAGTACTTC CASSLGLAGGYEQYF TRBV5-5 TRBD2 - TRBJ2-7
TGCAGCGTTGAGAAGCAGGGAGGGTGGACTGAAGCTTTCTTT CSVEKQGGWTEAFF TRBV29-1 - - TRBJ1-1
TGTGCCAGCAGTGGCAATAGCGGACCCACAGATACGCAGTATTTT CASSGNSGPTDTQYF TRBV2 - few TRBJ2-3
TGTGCCACCAGCGGGGGGACAGGGGCCCCTTACAATGAGCAGTTCTTC CATSGGTGAPYNEQFF TRBV15 TRBD1 once TRBJ2-1
TGTGCCAGCAGCCAAGAGCCGAGCGGGAGGGCCCCTGGGCAGTTCTTC CASSQEPSGRAPGQFF TRBV3-1/TRBV3-2 TRBD2 - TRBJ2-1
TGTGCCAGCTCCCAGAGGACTGCAACCGGAGAGACCCAGTACTTC CASSQRTATGETQYF TRBV18 - - TRBJ2-5
TGTGCCAGCACCCGTGGAAGCGCGGGGATCTACGAGCAGTACTTC CASTRGSAGIYEQYF TRBV28 - once TRBJ2-7
TGTGCCAGTAGTATAGACCGAGGGGAGACCCAGTACTTC CASSIDRGETQYF TRBV19 - - TRBJ2-5
TGTGCCAGCAGCCAGTCTGGCGGGTACACTGAAGCTTTCTTT CASSQSGGYTEAFF TRBV3-1/TRBV3-2 - - TRBJ1-1
TGTGCCAGTAGTATAGGGAAAACGCGGTGGCAGCGGGAGGGCCCCGGGGAGCTGTTTTTT CASSIGKTRWQREGPGELFF TRBV19 TRBD2 - TRBJ2-2
TGCGCCAGCAGCTTGGGGACAGTCCAAGAGACCCAGTACTTC CASSLGTVQETQYF TRBV5-1 - - TRBJ2-5
TGTGCCAGCAGCAAATTCTCGACAGGGGAGAACTACGAGCAGTACTTC CASSKFSTGENYEQYF TRBV21-1 - once TRBJ2-7
TGTGCCAGCAGCCATAGACAGGGGCCCGGCACTGAAGCTTTCTTT CASSHRQGPGTEAFF TRBV3-1/TRBV3-2 TRBD1 - TRBJ1-1
TGTGCCAGCAGCGTAGCTAGTGCGAACACTGAAGCTTTCTTT CASSVASANTEAFF TRBV9 - - TRBJ1-1
TGTGCCAGCTCACCATTCGGCAACAGGGCCCCTACGAACACTGAAGCTTTCTTT CASSPFGNRAPTNTEAFF TRBV18 - - TRBJ1-1
TGTGCCAGTAGTATAGGATCCGACTATTACACTGAAGCTTTCTTT CASSIGSDYYTEAFF TRBV19 - - TRBJ1-1
TGTGCCTGGAGTGCTAAATTCGCTGGAAACACCATATATTTT CAWSAKFAGNTIYF TRBV30 - - TRBJ1-3
TGTGCCAGCAGTGAAATGGGACAGGGAGCAGATACGCAGTATTTT CASSEMGQGADTQYF TRBV2 TRBD1 - TRBJ2-3
TGTGCCAGCAGCCATGCTCAGGGGTGGGAGCAGTACTTC CASSHAQGWEQYF TRBV4-2 - - TRBJ2-7
TGTGCCACGACTTTAGCGGGAGGTACCTACGAGCAGTACTTC CATTLAGGTYEQYF TRBV10-3 TRBD2 - TRBJ2-7
TGTGCCAGCAGAACCTCCCCCCTAATCTGGGGGCATGGCTACACCTTC CASRTSPLIWGHGYTF TRBV27 - - TRBJ1-2
TGCGCCAGCAGCTCCGGGGCGGGGACGTCGGTTGGGGAGACCCAGTACTTC CASSSGAGTSVGETQYF TRBV5-1 - - TRBJ2-5
TGTGCCAGCAGCCAATTAACCCCTGGGCTTACTTCTGAAGCTTTCTTT CASSQLTPGLTSEAFF TRBV16 - - TRBJ1-1
TGTGCCAGCAGCGACATAACTAGCGGGAGCAATGAGCAGTTCTTC CASSDITSGSNEQFF TRBV11-3 TRBD2 - TRBJ2-1
TGTGCCAGCAGCCTCTCCGGGGGGATCCGGACAGATACGCAGTATTTT CASSLSGGIRTDTQYF TRBV3-1/TRBV3-2 TRBD2 - TRBJ2-3
TGTGCCAGCAGTTACATAAGACAGGGTTCCTATGGCTACACCTTC CASSYIRQGSYGYTF TRBV6-5 TRBD1 - TRBJ1-2
TGCGCCAGCAGCCAAGGAGAGACAGGGGTAAGGGGGCCCACTGAAGCTTTCTTT CASSQGETGVRGPTEAFF TRBV4-1 TRBD1 once TRBJ1-1
TGTGCCAGCAGCCCCGCTGGCTTTGGAAACACCATATATTTT CASSPAGFGNTIYF TRBV3-1/TRBV3-2 - - TRBJ1-3
TGTGCCAGTAACCGTCGGGACAGGGGGAATCAGCCCCAGCATTTT CASNRRDRGNQPQHF TRBV19 TRBD1 - TRBJ1-5
TGTGCCAGCAGCTTGGAATCGGGCCGGGAATCACCCCTCCACTTT CASSLESGRESPLHF TRBV5-6 - - TRBJ1-6
TGTGCCAGCAGCCACGGGGAAAAGGGAGAAAAACTGTTTTTT CASSHGEKGEKLFF TRBV3-1/TRBV3-2 - - TRBJ1-4
TGTGCCAGCAGCCCAGGACTGTTGAATGAGCAGTTCTTC CASSPGLLNEQFF TRBV5-4 - - TRBJ2-1
TGTGCCAGCAGCTACTTACAGGGCGGAGTCGGAATCGGGGAGCTGTTTTTT CASSYLQGGVGIGELFF TRBV7-9 - few TRBJ2-2
TGTGCCACCAGCTCGGACAGGGTTCCCGCAACTAATGAAAAACTGTTTTTT CATSSDRVPATNEKLFF TRBV15 TRBD1 - TRBJ1-4
TGTGCCAGCACACAAACCCCAGGGGTCTCTGGAAACACCATATATTTT CASTQTPGVSGNTIYF TRBV6-6 - - TRBJ1-3
TGTGCCAGCAGCCCAAGGACGGGAGGTAATGCTTTCTTT CASSPRTGGNAFF TRBV14 - - TRBJ1-1
TGTGCCAGCAGCTTTATGCAGTACGTGGCCTACGAGCAGTACTTC CASSFMQYVAYEQYF TRBV7-2 - - TRBJ2-7
TGCGCCAGCAGCTTGGAAGCGGCAGATACGCAGTATTTT CASSLEAADTQYF TRBV5-1 - - TRBJ2-3
TGCAGCGTTCTCACAGGGGGCAGCAATCAGCCCCAGCATTTT CSVLTGGSNQPQHF TRBV29-1 TRBD1 - TRBJ1-5
TGTGCCAGCAGTTCTCTAGCGGGAGTGGGTAACGAGCAGTACTTC CASSSLAGVGNEQYF TRBV6-2/TRBV6-3 TRBD2 - TRBJ2-7
TGTGCCTGGAGTGTGCAGGAAGACCAGCCCCAGCATTTT CAWSVQEDQPQHF TRBV30 - - TRBJ1-5
TGTGCCAGCAGCCAAGAAGATAGGGGGAGATTTGGTAATGAGCAGTTCTTC CASSQEDRGRFGNEQFF TRBV14 - - TRBJ2-1
TGTGCCAGCAGCCTCTCTTTGACAGGGGGAGACTATGGCTACACCTTC CASSLSLTGGDYGYTF TRBV5-4 TRBD1 few TRBJ1-2
TGTGCCACCCACAGGGCCCCCAATGAAAAACTGTTTTTT CATHRAPNEKLFF TRBV15 - - TRBJ1-4
TGTGCCAGCAGCCTGGGGGTTAGGGACAGGGGAAACACTGAAGCTTTCTTT CASSLGVRDRGNTEAFF TRBV7-9 TRBD1 - TRBJ1-1
TGTGCCAGCAGCCCCTCGGGTCTGCATCAGCCCCAGCATTTT CASSPSGLHQPQHF TRBV5-8 - - TRBJ1-5
TGTGCCACTGCCCTCGGGGACTCCTACGAGCAGTACTTC CATALGDSYEQYF TRBV6-5 - - TRBJ2-7
TGCGCCAGCAGGGACAGGGTTTTGAATGAGCAGTTCTTC CASRDRVLNEQFF TRBV10-2 TRBD1 - TRBJ2-1
TGTGCCAGCAGCCTGGGGGCCAGCCGCCTGCGCACAGATACGCAGTATTTT CASSLGASRLRTDTQYF TRBV5-4 - - TRBJ2-3
TGTGCCAGCAGCGTGTTAGGGGGCATGAACACTGAAGCTTTCTTT CASSVLGGMNTEAFF TRBV9 TRBD1 - TRBJ1-1
TGTGCCACCAGTGACATGCGGGAGGGGATCGATACGCAGTATTTT CATSDMREGIDTQYF TRBV24-1 TRBD2 - TRBJ2-3
TGTGCCAGCGCACAGGGCCCTAATAACGGCTACACCTTC CASAQGPNNGYTF TRBV5-6 - - TRBJ1-2